A single T cell receptor (beta chain) is shown here with its context. Study processing details: How many nucleated cells were present was estimated from reference gene primer amplification. Repertoires were generated with immunoSEQ multiplex PCR, while TCRdb's copy carries only in-frame clones and drops some. V, J and clone size reflect that table, while D and trimming were determined from the DNA. Of about 180,000 clones listed, 70% to 85% are singletons. These data belong to a study of blood T cell repertoires in COVID-19. Study details: The analysed material was cDNA or gDNA that came from T cells, B-cell-depleted T cells, or PBMCs.

Germline V CDR1 and CDR2: SGHAT, FQNNGV. V was trimmed by 1 base and J by 9 bases, leaving 3 bases between them. The length of the CDR3 is 11 residues. The TCR was taken from a human donor in a cohort sampled during active COVID-19. The specimen was peripheral blood. This sequence joins TRBV11-2 and TRBJ2-2; no firm D call. CDR3: CASSLARELFF. Here the CDR3 DNA reads TGTGCCAGCAGCTTAGCCAGGGAGCTGTTTTTT.